This entry lists 26 T cell receptor beta chains sequenced from one sample in a study of control samples from healthy donors and cancer patients (TCRdb year 2020). The library was obtained by the immunoSEQ multiplex PCR assay. Drawn from immuneACCESS, this table holds only the in-frame rearrangements with V and J called that TCRdb kept. Clones are partly lost; checked studies trace under half to an unresolved V gene and leave the rest unexplained. This sample has some 100,000 clones in its table, and about 90% of those were observed once. The top ten hold roughly an eighth of the sample. The specimen was blood. The receptor source for this set is a man younger than 40 in good health.

V gene TRBV5-1 combines with J gene TRBJ2-7; the D is unclear. This CDR3 is 12 amino acids long. Germline values: CDR1 SGHRS, CDR2 YFSETQ. Trimming took 3 bases from V and 2 from J, leaving 6 bases between them. In DNA form, the CDR3 reads TGCGCCAGCAGCTACGGACCCTACGAGCAGTACTTC. Its protein product is CASSYGPYEQYF.

CDR3 sequence (DNA): TGTGCCAGTAGTATAGGGACGTTCTCTGGAAACACCATATATTTT. It specifies CASSIGTFSGNTIYF. The chain links TRBV19 to TRBJ1-3; D unclear. The germline CDR1 and CDR2 sequences are LNHDA and SQIVND (reference sequence). The CDR3 sequence is 15 residues long. Trimming removed 1 base at V and 0 bases at J, with 7 bases between.

The V gene is TRBV20-1, the J gene TRBJ2-5, with D perhaps TRBD1 (6 bases). The CDR3 is made up of 12 amino acids. Per germline, CDR1 DFQATT and CDR2 SNEGSKA (reference sequence). V lost 3 bases and J 5 bases, leaving 10 bases between the germline ends. Here the CDR3 DNA reads TGCAGTGCTAGTAAGGGGGTCGAGACCCAGTACTTC. Amino acids: CSASKGVETQYF.

The chain carries TRBV5-1 and TRBJ2-1; 11 bases match TRBD2. The CDR3 runs to 16 residues. Germline CDR1 reads SGHRS; CDR2 reads YFSETQ. V was clipped by 4 bases and J by 12 bases; unmatched bases: 15. The CDR3 loop reads CASSTPGTSGTGSQFF. CDR3 in DNA: TGCGCCAGCAGCACCCCCGGGACTAGCGGAACCGGCTCGCAGTTCTTC.

For this clone: The junction shows a germline mismatch at one end, possibly a read error. This chain links TRBV28 with TRBJ2-7; D gene ambiguous. Germline assignment: CDR1 MDHEN and CDR2 SYDVKM. This CDR3 has 12 amino acids. The CDR3 loop reads CASSFVGYAQYF. The CDR3, as DNA: TGTGCCAGCAGTTTTGTTGGGTACGCGCAGTACTTC.

This rearrangement joins TRBV12-3 or TRBV12-4 to TRBJ1-1; D is uncertain. This CDR3 is 11 amino acids long. Trimming pared 3 bases from V and 3 bases from J, leaving 2 bases between. CDR3 coding DNA: TGTGCCAGCAGTTTCGACACTGAAGCTTTCTTT. Amino acid sequence: CASSFDTEAFF.

V usage is TRBV9 and J usage is TRBJ2-3; D is ambiguous. Germline assignment: CDR1 SGDLS and CDR2 YYNGEE. V was trimmed by 4 bases and J by 0 bases, leaving 12 bases between them. The CDR3 runs 15 residues. The CDR3 spells CASSLQWGSTDTQYF. The CDR3 bases are TGTGCCAGCAGCCTCCAATGGGGAAGCACAGATACGCAGTATTTT.

The rearrangement joins TRBV28 to TRBJ2-3, with D possibly TRBD1 on 6 matching bases. Germline assignment: CDR1 MDHEN and CDR2 SYDVKM. The germline V and J ends were trimmed by 6 bases and 5 bases, with 15 bases remaining between them. This CDR3 is 14 amino acids long. The CDR3 here is CASRLVGRGDTQYF. The CDR3 DNA sequence: TGTGCCAGCAGACTCGTGGGCAGGGGAGATACGCAGTATTTT.

The genes are TRBV4-1 and TRBJ2-5; TRBD2 aligns across 9 bases. V dropped 5 bases and J dropped 4; count of bases not matched to a gene: 8. This CDR3 spans 15 amino acids. CDR1 and CDR2 from the germline V gene are MGHRA and YSYEKL. CDR3 nucleotide sequence: TGCGCCAGCAGCGAGGCGCTAGCGGGACGAGAGACCCAGTACTTC. Protein product: CASSEALAGRETQYF.

This clone was observed a few times. The chain joins TRBV20-1 to TRBJ2-7; D may be TRBD2 (6 bases). CDR1 is DFQATT and CDR2 is SNEGSKA in the germline V gene (reference sequence). The CDR3 totals 11 residues. Trimming took off 5 bases at V and 6 bases at J, with 11 bases between the two ends. CDR3 sequence: CSAATSREQYF. The DNA for the CDR3 is TGCAGTGCTGCAACTAGCCGCGAGCAGTACTTC.

This clone showed up just a few times. This rearrangement joins TRBV7-2 to TRBJ1-1; 7 bases match TRBD1. Trimming took 3 bases from V and 6 from J; bases not matched to a gene: 4. Germline lookup yields CDR1 SGHTA and CDR2 FQGNSA. This CDR3 comprises 13 residues. The CDR3 nucleotides are TGTGCCAGCAGCTTCCGAGGGGGCTCTGAAGCTTTCTTT. Amino acids: CASSFRGGSEAFF.

This clone was picked up a small number of times. The V call is TRBV6-1, the J call TRBJ1-6; D remains ambiguous. CDR3 length: 11 amino acids. V was shortened by 3 bases and J by 10 bases, with 4 bases between the two germline ends. Germline values: CDR1 MNHNS, CDR2 SASEGT. As DNA, the CDR3 is TGTGCCAGCAGTGAGGGCTCACCCCTCCACTTT. Translated: CASSEGSPLHF.

V usage is TRBV5-1 and J usage is TRBJ1-1; weak D call: TRBD1 (6 bases). Per the germline V gene, CDR1 is SGHRS and CDR2 is YFSETQ. The CDR3 runs 18 residues. V lost 4 bases and J lost 0, with 22 bases in between. The CDR3 spells CASSVTPGDILMNTEAFF. CDR3 nucleotide sequence: TGCGCCAGCAGCGTAACCCCGGGGGACATTCTTATGAACACTGAAGCTTTCTTT.

The chain joins TRBV19 to TRBJ1-3; D unclear. From germline, CDR1 is LNHDA and CDR2 SQIVND (reference sequence). V was trimmed by 5 bases and J by 0 bases, leaving 11 bases between them. CDR3 length: 15 residues. For the CDR3, the DNA is TGTGCCAGTAGTGGCGGGCCCGACTCTGGAAACACCATATATTTT. It encodes CASSGGPDSGNTIYF.

The chain links TRBV5-1 to TRBJ1-4, with 8 nucleotides matching TRBD1. V gave up 4 bases and J gave up 4 bases; unmatched junction bases: 6. The length of the CDR3 is 15 residues. Germline CDR1 and CDR2: SGHRS and YFSETQ. The CDR3 region has the DNA TGCGCCAGCAGCCGGACTGACAGGGGTAATGAAAAACTGTTTTTT. It is translated as CASSRTDRGNEKLFF. Complete variable domain (other parts from reference TRBV5-1 and TRBJ1-4): KAGVTQTPRYLIKTRGQQVTLSCSPISGHRSVSWYQQTPGQGLQFLFEYFSETQRNKGNFPGRFSGRQFSNSRSEMNVSTLELGDSALYLCASSRTDRGNEKLFFGSGTQLSVL.

The chain's CDR3 is CASSHYGTGTETQYF. The CDR3 bases are TGTGCCAGCAGCCATTACGGGACAGGGACAGAGACCCAGTACTTC. V and J are TRBV14 and TRBJ2-5; 9 nucleotides line up with TRBD1. The CDR3 consists of 15 residues. In germline, CDR1 is SGHDN, CDR2 FVKESK. V lost 3 bases, J lost 4 bases, and 6 bases stayed unmatched.

The chain's CDR3 is CASTNFGGFYNEQFF. The DNA for the CDR3 is TGTGCCTCAACTAATTTCGGCGGATTCTACAATGAGCAGTTCTTC. The chain recombines TRBV30 with TRBJ2-1; D not certain. The V end lost 7 bases, the J end lost 3 bases, and 19 bases lay between the germline ends. Per the germline V gene, CDR1 is GTSNPN and CDR2 is SVGIG (reference sequence). CDR3 length: 15 residues.

V is TRBV4-3 and J is TRBJ2-7, with D unresolved. Trimming pared 0 bases from V and 5 bases from J, leaving 8 bases between. CDR3 length: 13 amino acids. Germline V gene lookup returns CDR1 LGHNA and CDR2 YSLEER. The CDR3 bases are TGCGCCAGCAGCCAAGATCTTGGTCACGAGCAGTACTTC. Translating gives CASSQDLGHEQYF.

This sequence joins TRBV5-4 and TRBJ2-7; 8 bases are a match to TRBD2. The germline CDR1 and CDR2 sequences are SGHNT and YYREEE (reference sequence). V shed 4 bases, J shed 2 bases, and the junction held 5 bases outside the gene matches. The CDR3 is 14 residues long. The CDR3 nucleotides are TGTGCCAGCAGCGGCGGGAGGCCCCCCTACGAGCAGTACTTC. Protein product: CASSGGRPPYEQYF. Full variable domain (rest looked up from reference TRBV5-4 and TRBJ2-7): ETGVTQSPTHLIKTRGQQVTLRCSSQSGHNTVSWYQQALGQGPQFIFQYYREEENGRGNFPPRFSGLQFPNYSSELNVNALELDDSALYLCASSGGRPPYEQYFGPGTRLTVT.

The chain employs TRBV6-6 and TRBJ1-1; 8 bases agree with TRBD1. J gave up 5 bases and V 3 bases, and 5 bases lay outside the gene matches. The CDR3 is 14 residues long. From germline, CDR1 is MNHNY and CDR2 SVGAGI (reference sequence). For the CDR3, the DNA is TGTGCCAGCAGTTATCAGGGGGCACTAACTGAAGCTTTCTTT. Amino acids: CASSYQGALTEAFF.

The chain recombines TRBV28 with TRBJ1-2; D gene uncertain. The CDR3 is 14 amino acids. Trimming pared 7 bases from V and 4 bases from J, leaving 16 bases between. The V gene's germline CDR1 is MDHEN and CDR2 SYDVKM. As DNA, the CDR3 is TGTGCCAGCAACCCGGGAACCGTTGGCTATGGCTACACCTTC. Its translation is CASNPGTVGYGYTF.

A few counts support this clone. The V gene is TRBV6-6, the J gene TRBJ1-1, with D unresolved. Germline CDR1 is MNHNY and CDR2 is SVGAGI (reference sequence). The CDR3 consists of 12 residues. Trimming cost V 2 bases and J 7 bases, with 8 bases left between them. The CDR3 DNA reads as TGTGCCAGCAGTTACGTGGAGGTTGAAGCTTTCTTT. It specifies CASSYVEVEAFF.

This clone appeared once. The V call is TRBV27, the J call TRBJ2-4; possible D gene TRBD1, 6 bases. V was shortened by 5 bases and J by 7 bases, with 15 bases between the two germline ends. Germline CDR1 and CDR2: MNHEY and SMNVEV (reference sequence). This CDR3 contains 14 residues. The CDR3 sequence is CASSPRQGWNIQYF. As DNA, the CDR3 is TGTGCCAGCAGTCCCCGGCAGGGGTGGAACATTCAGTACTTC.

The chain is built from TRBV19 and TRBJ1-1; D gene unclear. CDR3 length: 16 residues. Germline V gene sequence: CDR1 LNHDA, CDR2 SQIVND (reference sequence). With 3 bases removed from V and 4 bases from J, the gap between germline ends came to 18 bases. For the CDR3, the DNA is TGTGCCAGTAGTATGATGGATCAGATCGGTGGCACTGAAGCTTTCTTT. This codes for CASSMMDQIGGTEAFF.

This clone occurred a few times. The chain uses TRBV7-9 and TRBJ1-6, with D possibly matching TRBD1 (5 bases). The CDR3 length is 17 residues. Deletions cut 5 bases from V and 6 bases from J, with 20 bases between. Germline V gene sequence: CDR1 SEHNR, CDR2 FQNEAQ (reference sequence). The CDR3 DNA sequence: TGTGCCAGCAGCCAAGAGGGCGCTGGGGCAGCTAATTCACCCCTCCACTTT. Its protein is CASSQEGAGAANSPLHF.

The chain recombines TRBV28 with TRBJ2-1; TRBD2 matches at 7 bases. Looked up from germline, CDR1 is MDHEN and CDR2 is SYDVKM. The CDR3 runs 15 residues. V dropped 8 bases and J dropped 8; count of bases not matched to a gene: 15. The CDR3 is CASEYPGGGKDEQFF. CDR3 nucleotide sequence: TGTGCCAGCGAATATCCGGGGGGAGGAAAGGATGAGCAGTTCTTC.